This T cell receptor beta chain was sequenced in a study of cytomegalovirus exposure and HLA in healthy donors (dated by TCRdb to 2017 to 2019). Turning to the overall study: According to an earlier analysis of a few hundred of the donors, about 190 million T cells yielded 120 million or so unique TCR beta sequences and more than 250 Gb of sequence data. A later genetic analysis used genome-wide SNP genotypes for about 60% of the 666 donors, treating that subset as a discovery cohort. About 330 gigabases of sequencing data and 75 million to 85 million unique TCR sequences made up an early release that covered some 640 HLA-typed donors. A handful of DR-DQ haplotypes were handled as single units for association and clustering because linkage in the cohort was strong. Typing coverage differed by locus: A, B, C, DRB1 and DQB1 were typed in roughly 620-630 donors, DQA1 in about 560, DPA1 in some 600, and DPB1 in approximately 450. To predict cytomegalovirus infection status, the study combined high-throughput TCR immunosequencing, statistical association of individual TCRs with disease status, and machine learning. Rather than drawing on any new phenotypic data, the later analysis identified candidate immune exposures from TCR beta sequences and the way those sequences occurred across donors. HLA typing included class I and class II loci at four-digit resolution. Donor age, sex, ethnicity and CMV serostatus were compiled together with the repertoire data. On average, around 200,000 unique TCR beta nucleotide sequences were sequenced per donor among more than 350 genotyped donors of the cohort, with roughly 18% of those sequences being non-productive. Among the approximately 400 genotyped donors, 75% to 90% belonged to the genetic ancestry cluster associated with self-reported Caucasian donors. Every discovery cohort repertoire had been produced on one sequencing platform. Using immunosequencing, the study profiled T cell repertoires from 500 to 800 subjects and related those repertoires to cytomegalovirus serostatus. A separate validation cohort of 100 to 150 different subjects was used in addition to the roughly 700-subject first cohort. To study patterns of TCR occurrence, a later analysis re-analyzed previously published TCR beta repertoires from around 670 donors and added high-resolution HLA genotyping. An earlier analysis of several hundred of the donors applied high-throughput TCR beta sequencing to assess whether each TCR beta V gene segment acted as functional or pseudogenic. The aim of the study was to test whether cataloging public T cell receptors could identify signatures of past pathogen exposure. The study at large found these results: A further reported finding was that TCR beta sequences accurately predicted the HLA-A and HLA-B alleles for most subjects in the first cohort. In a later analysis, around 17,000 TCR beta sequences were associated with specific HLA alleles at a false discovery rate of 0.05. According to a later analysis, most CMV-associated TCR beta chains appeared to be HLA-restricted, and the HLA associations seemed to be driven largely by CMV exposure. A few of the identified cytomegalovirus-associated TCR beta chains were confirmed in vitro to be specific for cytomegalovirus antigens. Roughly uniform sequencing depth across donors was assumed in presence/absence analyses, although this assumption may not hold. An association between a missense DCLRE1C variant and V-gene and J-gene trimming of TCR beta chains was found in a later genetic analysis and replicated in an independent cohort. Assigning TCR associations to individual alleles was difficult when HLA alleles, especially DR and DQ, strongly co-occurred. Correlated functional status among segregating V segments might be attributable to linkage disequilibrium, but an unknown experimental factor could not be ruled out. Immune exposure information for the cohort was limited to CMV serostatus. In a later analysis, HLA-associated TCR beta chains showed more clonal expansion and lower generation probabilities than non-associated chains that were equally common. Because HLA typing was missing for some donors at each locus, association tests included only the typed subset. The study gave a list of over 150 TCR beta chains associated with cytomegalovirus. The authors suggested that the approach could potentially be extended to other disease states and immunological phenotypes. A later analysis found that TCR association rates varied across HLA loci, with DRB1 alleles showing the most associated TCRs and HLA-C alleles the fewest. The earlier analysis of 587 of the donors excluded approximately 17 rarely observed V segments, including chromosome 9 orphons, because counts were too low. Across donors, most TCR sequences were observed very rarely, whereas some public TCRs were present in many individuals. Several of the top co-occurrence clusters appeared to be linked to parvovirus B19, influenza, CMV and Epstein-Barr virus, according to a later analysis. In both the original and validation cohorts, the classifier was reported to diagnose cytomegalovirus status with high specificity and sensitivity. In this cohort, only TCR beta chains were sequenced, and detectable features were limited by the absence of alpha or paired-chain data. In an earlier analysis of fewer than 750 of the donors, most TCR beta V segments were observed in productive rearrangements about 87% or about 30% of the time, broadly matching IMGT annotations. Compared with the roughly 600-donor mean, donors in an Asian-associated ancestry cluster had fewer N-insertions in productive TCRs, according to a later genetic analysis. A cluster of highly shared sequence variants was judged likely to be a technical artifact of the sequencing pipeline.

In total, 500 to 700 healthy bone marrow donors made up the cohort. At the time of sampling, all cohort members were nominally healthy, though unrecorded immune exposures were likely present. The donor tested CMV seronegative and was one of the 352 seronegative cohort members. A peripheral blood sample was collected from each donor, and TCR beta sequencing was performed on peripheral blood mononuclear cells. The Qiagen DNeasy Blood Extraction Kit was used to extract genomic DNA from the blood cell samples. For this clone: Its target antigen remains unknown. No per-base quality is available; no much larger clone lies one base away.

The library was prepared using the immunoSEQ multiplex PCR assay. For the multiplex PCR, a mixture combining 60 forward primers for TCR Vbeta segments and 13 reverse primers for TCR Jbeta segments was used. Amplification of the CDR3 region of rearranged TCR beta genes was performed with a multiplex PCR assay on genomic DNA. The amplified TCR beta libraries were sequenced on the Illumina HiSeq System as 87-base-pair reads. The study's own analysis went as follows. Across the 500 to 750 repertoires, a later analysis counted 60 million to 90 million unique TCR beta chains, 8.5 million to 12 million of which were shared by at least two donors. Raw reads were error-corrected and collapsed into unique sequences by a nearest-neighbor algorithm in which closely related sequences were merged to remove PCR and sequencing errors. To assign V, D and J gene segments, CDR3 sequences were aligned to IMGT reference sequences. For a sequence to be retained, a match of at least six nucleotides to both a V gene segment and a J gene segment was required. Rearrangements were called productive when the CDR3 lacked stop codons and stayed in frame with V and J; all others were non-productive. Following IMGT convention, CDR3 was defined as the stretch from the second conserved V-encoded cysteine to the conserved J-encoded phenylalanine. Sequences without an unambiguous match to a single V gene segment were excluded from the earlier analysis of about 630 of the donors. In an earlier analysis of almost 600 of the donors, a V segment was called functional when productive rearrangements were above 56.7%, and segregating when the standard deviation between donors exceeded 5%. A statistical classification framework was built for diagnosing cytomegalovirus status from the catalog of TCR beta chain sequences. A later analysis assigned V and J genes by comparing TCR nucleotide sequences with IMGT/GENE-DB human TR gene sequences. A later analysis assigned CDR3 sequences and most-parsimonious VDJ recombination scenarios with the TCRdist pipeline. A later analysis defined each TCR beta chain by its CDR3 amino acid sequence plus V-gene family, and excluded reads lacking a unique V-gene family. As a way to deal with suspected cross-contamination and a sequencing artifact, a later analysis dropped under 600 nucleotide sequences that were highly shared and had low generation probability. A later analysis calculated a clonal expansion index for each public chain from normalized within-repertoire ranks of inferred template counts. In a later analysis, generation probabilities were computed with a VDJ recombination model fitted to out-of-frame rearrangements, and the resulting probabilities were checked against IGoR. A later analysis scored TCR-TCR, TCR-HLA and TCR-CMV co-occurrence with hypergeometric tests, applying a repertoire-size bias correction to TCR pairs. In a later analysis, false discovery rates were estimated by permuting HLA or CMV assignments 20 times. In a later analysis, co-occurring TCRs were grouped with DBSCAN, and TCRdist sequence similarity was added when clustering was performed within HLA-allele-positive subsets. For co-occurrence clustering, repertoires with fewer than 30,000 or more than 120,000 public chains were excluded, along with roughly five repertoires with anomalous nucleotide sharing. TCRdb took over this immuneACCESS table, retaining in-frame rearrangements with V and J assigned. Such tables are incomplete; in checked studies, under half of the missing clones stem from an unresolved V gene, and the remainder is unexplained. V and J calls and clone size are given by that table; D and trimming were obtained from the DNA. The sample table lists 150,000 or so clones, almost 85% of them with a count of one. The ten biggest clones cover more than 0.85% of the sample.

The receptor comes from a man aged 25 to 40 in good health and CMV-seronegative. Material for sequencing was PBMCs.

The nucleotide sequence reads TGTGCCAGCAGCGTAAGCGGCGGGGGGAACCAAGAGACCCAGTACTTC. The translation is CASSVSGGGNQETQYF. The chain is encoded by TRBV9 joined to TRBJ2-5; TRBD2 lines up with 8 middle nucleotides. Taken from cysteine to phenylalanine, the CDR3 has 16 residues. Only the CDR3 DNA is retained, 48 bases long and in frame from the first base. The germline V end is reduced by 1 base and the J end by 0 bases; junction bases left unmatched: 5. Taken from the germline V gene, the CDR1 and CDR2 loops are SGDLS and YYNGEE.